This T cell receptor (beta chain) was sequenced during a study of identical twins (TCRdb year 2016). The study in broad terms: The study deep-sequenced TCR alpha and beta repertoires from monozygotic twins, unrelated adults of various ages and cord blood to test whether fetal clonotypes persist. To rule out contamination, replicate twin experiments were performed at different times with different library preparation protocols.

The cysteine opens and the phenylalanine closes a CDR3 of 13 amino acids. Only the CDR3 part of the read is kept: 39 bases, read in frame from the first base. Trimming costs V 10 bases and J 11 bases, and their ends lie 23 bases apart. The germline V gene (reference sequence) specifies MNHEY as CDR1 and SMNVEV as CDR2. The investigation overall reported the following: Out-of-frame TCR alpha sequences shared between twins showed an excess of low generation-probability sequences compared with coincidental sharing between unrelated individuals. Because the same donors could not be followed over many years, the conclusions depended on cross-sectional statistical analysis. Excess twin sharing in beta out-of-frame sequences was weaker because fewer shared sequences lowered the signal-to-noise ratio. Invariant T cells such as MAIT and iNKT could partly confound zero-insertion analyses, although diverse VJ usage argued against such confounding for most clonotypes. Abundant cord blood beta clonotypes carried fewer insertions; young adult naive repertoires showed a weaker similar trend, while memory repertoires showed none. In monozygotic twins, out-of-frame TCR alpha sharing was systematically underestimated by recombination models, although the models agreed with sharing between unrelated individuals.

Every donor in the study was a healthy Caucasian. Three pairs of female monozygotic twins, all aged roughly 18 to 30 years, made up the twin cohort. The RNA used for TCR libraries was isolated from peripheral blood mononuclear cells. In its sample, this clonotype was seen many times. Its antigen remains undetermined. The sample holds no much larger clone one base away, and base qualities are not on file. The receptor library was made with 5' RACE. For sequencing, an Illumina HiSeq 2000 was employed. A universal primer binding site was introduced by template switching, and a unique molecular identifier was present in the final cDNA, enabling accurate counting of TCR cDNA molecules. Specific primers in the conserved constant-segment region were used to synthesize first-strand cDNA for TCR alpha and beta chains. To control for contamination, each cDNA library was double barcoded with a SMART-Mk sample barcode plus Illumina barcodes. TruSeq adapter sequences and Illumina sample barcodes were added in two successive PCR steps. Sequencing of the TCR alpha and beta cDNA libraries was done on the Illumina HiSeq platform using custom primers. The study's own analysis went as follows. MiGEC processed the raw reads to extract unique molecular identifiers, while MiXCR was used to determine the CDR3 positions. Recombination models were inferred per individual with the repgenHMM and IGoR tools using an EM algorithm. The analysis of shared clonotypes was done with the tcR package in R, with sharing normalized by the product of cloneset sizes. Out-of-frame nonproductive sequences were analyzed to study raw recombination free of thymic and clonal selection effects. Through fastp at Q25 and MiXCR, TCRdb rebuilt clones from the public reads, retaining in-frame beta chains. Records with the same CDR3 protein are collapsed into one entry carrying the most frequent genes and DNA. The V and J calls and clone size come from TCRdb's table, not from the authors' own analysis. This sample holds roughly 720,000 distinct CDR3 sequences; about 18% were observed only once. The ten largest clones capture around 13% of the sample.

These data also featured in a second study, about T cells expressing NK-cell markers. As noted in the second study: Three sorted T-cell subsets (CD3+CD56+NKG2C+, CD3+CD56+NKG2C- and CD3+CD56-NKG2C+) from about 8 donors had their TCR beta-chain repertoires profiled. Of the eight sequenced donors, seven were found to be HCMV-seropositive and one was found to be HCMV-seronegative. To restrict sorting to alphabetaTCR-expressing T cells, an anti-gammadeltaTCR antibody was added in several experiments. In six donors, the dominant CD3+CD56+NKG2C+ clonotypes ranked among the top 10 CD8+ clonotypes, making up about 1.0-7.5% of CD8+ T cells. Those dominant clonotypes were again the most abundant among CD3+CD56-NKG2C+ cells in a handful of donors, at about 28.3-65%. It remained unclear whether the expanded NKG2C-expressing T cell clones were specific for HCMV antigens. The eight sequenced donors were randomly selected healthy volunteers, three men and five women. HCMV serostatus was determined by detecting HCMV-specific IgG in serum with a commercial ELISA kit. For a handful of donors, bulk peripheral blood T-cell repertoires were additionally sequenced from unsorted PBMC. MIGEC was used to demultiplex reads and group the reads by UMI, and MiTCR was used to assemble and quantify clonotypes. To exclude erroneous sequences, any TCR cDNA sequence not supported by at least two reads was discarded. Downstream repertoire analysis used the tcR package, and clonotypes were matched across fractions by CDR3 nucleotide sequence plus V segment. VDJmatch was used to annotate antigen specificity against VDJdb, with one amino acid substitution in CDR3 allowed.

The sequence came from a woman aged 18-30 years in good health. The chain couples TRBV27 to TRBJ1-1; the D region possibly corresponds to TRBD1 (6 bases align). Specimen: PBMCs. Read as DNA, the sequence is TGTGCCACTTTCCAAGGAGGTCAGGGGCGGGCTTTCTTT. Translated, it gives CATFQGGQGRAFF.